This T cell receptor (beta chain) originates from a study of T cell changes during pregnancy in multiple sclerosis (dated by TCRdb to the late 2010s). The study in broad terms: In women with multiple sclerosis, the researchers looked at how the T cell repertoire shifted as pregnancy progressed.

Libraries were prepared through the immunoSEQ multiplex PCR assay. The table comes from immuneACCESS by way of TCRdb, which keeps in-frame sequences with V and J called. Part of the clones is missing from these tables; in studies checked, under half for an unresolved V gene and the rest for unknown reasons. The sample profile shows tens of thousands of clones; about 90% of them were found once. The ten largest clones add up to 0.4% to 0.5% of the sample. About this clone itself: It lacks a known antigen. The input lacks base qualities; no much larger clone sits a single base away.

Ends trimmed: V by 4 bases, J by 4 bases; bases unmatched to a gene: 10. CDR1 and CDR2 are drawn from the germline V gene (reference sequence): SGHNT, YYREEE. The CDR3 sequence holds 16 residues, the cysteine and phenylalanine included. Only the CDR3 part of the read is kept: 48 bases, read in frame from the first base. Specimen: CD4+ T cells from peripheral blood mononuclear cells, collected after pregnancy. This sequence originates from a female donor with multiple sclerosis, enrolled in a pregnancy study. Rearrangement joined TRBV5-4 to TRBJ1-4, with TRBD1 identical over 7 junction bases. Here is the DNA: TGTGCCAGCAGCCAAGACCCGGGACAGAGTAATGAAAAACTGTTTTTT. This encodes CASSQDPGQSNEKLFF. With all but the CDR3 taken from the reference TRBV5-4 and TRBJ1-4 genes, the full variable domain is: ETGVTQSPTHLIKTRGQQVTLRCSSQSGHNTVSWYQQALGQGPQFIFQYYREEENGRGNFPPRFSGLQFPNYSSELNVNALELDDSALYLCASSQDPGQSNEKLFFGSGTQLSVL.